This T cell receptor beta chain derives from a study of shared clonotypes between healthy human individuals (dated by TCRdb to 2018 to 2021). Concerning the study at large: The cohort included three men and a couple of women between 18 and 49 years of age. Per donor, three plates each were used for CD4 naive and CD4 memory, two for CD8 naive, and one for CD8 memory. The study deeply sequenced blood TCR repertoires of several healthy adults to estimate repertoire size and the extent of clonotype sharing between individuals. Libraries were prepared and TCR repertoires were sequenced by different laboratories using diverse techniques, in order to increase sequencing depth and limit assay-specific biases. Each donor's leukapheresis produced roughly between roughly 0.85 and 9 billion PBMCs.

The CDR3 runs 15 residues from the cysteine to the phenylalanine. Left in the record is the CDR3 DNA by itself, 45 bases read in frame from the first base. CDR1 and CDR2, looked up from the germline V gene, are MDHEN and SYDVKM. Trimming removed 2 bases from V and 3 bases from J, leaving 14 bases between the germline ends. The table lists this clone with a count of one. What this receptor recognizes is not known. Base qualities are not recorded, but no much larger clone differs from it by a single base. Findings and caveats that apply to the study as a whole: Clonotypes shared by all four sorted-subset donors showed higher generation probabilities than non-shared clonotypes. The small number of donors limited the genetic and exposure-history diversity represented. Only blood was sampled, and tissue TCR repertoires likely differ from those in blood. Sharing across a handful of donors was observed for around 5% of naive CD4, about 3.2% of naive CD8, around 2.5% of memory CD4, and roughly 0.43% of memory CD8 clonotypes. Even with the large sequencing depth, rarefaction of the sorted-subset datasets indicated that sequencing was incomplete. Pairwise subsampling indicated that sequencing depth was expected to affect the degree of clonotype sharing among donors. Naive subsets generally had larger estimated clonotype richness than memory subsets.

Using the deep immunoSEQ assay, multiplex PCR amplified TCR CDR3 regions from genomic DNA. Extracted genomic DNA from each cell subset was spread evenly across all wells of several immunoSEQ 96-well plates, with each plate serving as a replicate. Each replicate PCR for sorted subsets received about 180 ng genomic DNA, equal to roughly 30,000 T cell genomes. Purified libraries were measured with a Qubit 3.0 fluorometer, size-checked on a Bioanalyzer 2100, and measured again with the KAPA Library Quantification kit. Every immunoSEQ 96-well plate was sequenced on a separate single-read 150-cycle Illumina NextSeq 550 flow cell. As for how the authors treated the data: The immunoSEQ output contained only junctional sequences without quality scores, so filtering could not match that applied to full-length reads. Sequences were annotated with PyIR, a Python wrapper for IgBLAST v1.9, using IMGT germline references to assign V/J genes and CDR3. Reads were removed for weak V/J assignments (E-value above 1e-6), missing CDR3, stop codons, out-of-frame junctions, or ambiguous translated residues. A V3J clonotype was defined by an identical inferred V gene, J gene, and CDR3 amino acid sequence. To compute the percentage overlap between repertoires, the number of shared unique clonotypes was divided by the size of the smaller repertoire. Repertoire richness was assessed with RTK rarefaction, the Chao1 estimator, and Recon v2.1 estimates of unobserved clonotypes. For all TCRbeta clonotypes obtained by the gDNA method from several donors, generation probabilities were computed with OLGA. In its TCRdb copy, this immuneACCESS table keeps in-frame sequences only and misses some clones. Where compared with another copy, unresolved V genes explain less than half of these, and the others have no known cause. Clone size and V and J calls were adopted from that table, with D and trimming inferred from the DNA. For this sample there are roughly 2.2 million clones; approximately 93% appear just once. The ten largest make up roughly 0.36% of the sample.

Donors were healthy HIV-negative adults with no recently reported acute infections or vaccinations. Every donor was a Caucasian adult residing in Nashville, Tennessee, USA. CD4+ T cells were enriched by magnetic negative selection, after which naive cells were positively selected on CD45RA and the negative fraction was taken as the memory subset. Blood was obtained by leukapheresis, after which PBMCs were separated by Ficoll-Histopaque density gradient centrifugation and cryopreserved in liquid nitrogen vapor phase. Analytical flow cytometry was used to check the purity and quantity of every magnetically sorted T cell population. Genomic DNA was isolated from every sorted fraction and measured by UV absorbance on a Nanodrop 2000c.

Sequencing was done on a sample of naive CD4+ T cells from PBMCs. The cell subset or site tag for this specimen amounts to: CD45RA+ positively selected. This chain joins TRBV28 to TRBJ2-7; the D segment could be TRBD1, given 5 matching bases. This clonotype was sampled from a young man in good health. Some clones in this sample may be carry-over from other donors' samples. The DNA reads TGTGCCAGCAGTTTAACAGGTCAATGGGGCTACGAGCAGTACTTC. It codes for CASSLTGQWGYEQYF.